This T cell receptor (beta chain) was retrieved from a study of blood T cells in healthy people across ages. Sample-barcoded 5' priming and a J-beta primer mix drove a second PCR of 7 to 11 cycles. TCRdb independently ran MiXCR on the 5' RACE reads; one entry per CDR3 protein. Of 750,000 or so distinct CDR3 sequences listed, about 25% are singletons. This clonotype was seen more than once but under ten times. The CDR3 length is 13 residues. CDR1 is KGHSH, CDR2 LQKENI, per germline. The data were also submitted as part of a second study, on T cells of mothers and their children.

The rearrangement uses TRBV18 and TRBJ2-5; 8 positions agree with TRBD1. The DNA end lines up better with TRBJ2-7; the J call may be wrong. Sequencing used blood. This TCR was sampled from a boy under 18 in good health. The CDR3 sequence is CASSRGQVNEQYF. In DNA, the CDR3 is TGTGCCAGCTCACGGGGACAGGTAAACGAGCAGTACTTC.